This T cell receptor (beta chain) was captured by sequencing in a study of cytomegalovirus exposure and HLA in healthy donors. The study's findings and limits: Being productive about 87% or about 30% of the time was typical of most TCR beta V segments in an earlier analysis. A list of 150 to 200 TCR beta chains associated with cytomegalovirus was given. A later analysis reportedly identified an Asian-associated ancestry cluster as carrying fewer N-insertions than the approximately 670-donor mean.

There were likely unrecorded immune exposures, though donors were nominally healthy when sampled. A note on this clone: Antigen unknown.

V lost 0 bases, J lost 2 bases, and 7 bases stayed unmatched. The CDR3 consists of 17 residues. Germline CDR1 is SGHTA and CDR2 is FQGNSA. The study ran its PCR with 60 Vbeta and 13 Jbeta primers. Data came from immunoSEQ multiplex PCR; TCRdb stores just in-frame clones and leaves some out. The profile shows about 160,000 clones, about three quarters of them singletons. The sequenced material came from PBMCs. The genes are TRBV7-2 and TRBJ2-3, with 8 bases that match TRBD2. The sequence was collected from a female donor in good health and CMV-seronegative. The DNA for the CDR3 is TGTGCCAGCAGCTTAGCAGGTAGCGGGGCGTCCACAGATACGCAGTATTTT. Protein: CASSLAGSGASTDTQYF.